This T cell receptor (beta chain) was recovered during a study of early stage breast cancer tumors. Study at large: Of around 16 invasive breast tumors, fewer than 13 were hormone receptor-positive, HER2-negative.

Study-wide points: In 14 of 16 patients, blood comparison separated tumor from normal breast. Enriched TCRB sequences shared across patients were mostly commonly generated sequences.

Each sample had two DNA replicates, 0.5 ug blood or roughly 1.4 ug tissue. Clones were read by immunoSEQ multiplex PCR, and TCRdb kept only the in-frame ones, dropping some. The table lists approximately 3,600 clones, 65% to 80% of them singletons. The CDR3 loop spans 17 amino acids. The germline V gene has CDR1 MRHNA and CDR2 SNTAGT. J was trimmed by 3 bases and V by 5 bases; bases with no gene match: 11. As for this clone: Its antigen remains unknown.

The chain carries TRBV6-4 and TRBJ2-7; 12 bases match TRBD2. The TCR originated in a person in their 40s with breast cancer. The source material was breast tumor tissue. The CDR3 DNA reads TGTGCCAGCAGTTTTCGGACTAGCGGGAACTCGAACTACGAGCAGTACTTC. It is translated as CASSFRTSGNSNYEQYF.